The 19 T cell receptor beta chains below come from one sample, sequenced in a study of T-cell memory formation after mild COVID-19. MiXCR, run by TCRdb on the 5' RACE reads, gives a single entry per CDR3 protein. This table holds 70,000 to 95,000 distinct CDR3 sequences, over 10% found once. Source material: PBMCs or a T cell subset sorted from them (not recorded which). Every receptor here comes from a man younger than 30 who had mild COVID-19 (a few samples of this study predate the infection). Cell type and time point are not known.

The chain uses TRBV6-2 or TRBV6-3 and TRBJ2-7; TRBD1 matches at 8 bases. The CDR3 has 19 residues. Germline V gene lookup returns CDR1 MNHEY and CDR2 SVGEGT. V trimming: 4 bases; J trimming: 2 bases; junction bases outside the gene matches: 19. The CDR3 is CASSSVGQGLSQSTYEQYF. The CDR3 DNA reads as TGTGCCAGCAGTTCGGTCGGACAGGGTCTGTCTCAGTCTACCTACGAGCAGTACTTC.

This clonotype has more than one count but fewer than ten. The V gene is TRBV9, the J gene TRBJ2-3; weak D call: TRBD1 (6 bases). The V and J ends lost 2 bases and 0 bases respectively, with 13 bases between them. The CDR3 length is 16 residues. The germline V gene encodes CDR1 SGDLS and CDR2 YYNGEE. CDR3 sequence reads: CASSVTGTPSTDTQYF. The CDR3 region has the DNA TGTGCCAGCAGCGTCACCGGGACACCTAGCACAGATACGCAGTATTTT.

This sequence joins TRBV7-9 and TRBJ2-2, with D perhaps being TRBD1 or TRBD2 (5 bases each). Trimming took off 5 bases at V and 1 base at J, with 17 bases between the two ends. The CDR3 sequence is 17 residues long. Germline CDR1 SEHNR, CDR2 FQNEAQ (reference sequence). As DNA, the CDR3 is TGTGCCAGCAGCCATCCTCCGGGACGCAAGAACACCGGGGAGCTGTTTTTT. Its translation: CASSHPPGRKNTGELFF.

V usage is TRBV11-2 and J usage is TRBJ2-1; 7 bases fit TRBD2. Losses at the gene ends were 5 bases for V and 7 bases for J; bases not matched to a gene: 8. CDR3 size: 14 residues. CDR1 and CDR2 (germline): SGHAT, FQNNGV. This CDR3 is CASSMTSIRNEQFF. The CDR3 nucleotides read TGTGCCAGCAGCATGACTAGCATTCGGAATGAGCAGTTCTTC.

The sample holds many counts of this clonotype. V usage is TRBV7-9 and J usage is TRBJ2-1, with a tentative D call TRBD1 (5 bases). V lost 5 bases and J 0 bases, leaving 14 bases between the germline ends. The germline CDR1 and CDR2 sequences are SEHNR and FQNEAQ (reference sequence). CDR3 length: 16 amino acids. CDR3 region: CASSPPVTVSYNEQFF. The CDR3 DNA follows: TGTGCCAGCAGCCCTCCTGTGACAGTCTCCTACAATGAGCAGTTCTTC.

J is TRBJ2-6 and V is TRBV15; TRBD1 matches at 10 bases. Trimming removed 3 bases from V and 2 bases from J; junction bases left unmatched: 7. CDR1 is LNHNV, CDR2 YYDKDF, per germline (reference sequence). The CDR3 runs to 18 residues. CDR3 sequence: CATSRSTGTGAGANVLTF. The CDR3 nucleotides are TGTGCCACCAGCAGGTCGACCGGGACAGGGGCTGGGGCCAACGTCCTGACTTTC.

Ten or more counts support this clonotype. The gene calls are TRBV6-5 and TRBJ2-1, with TRBD1 as a possible D gene (6 bases). The V end was cut by 5 bases, the J end by 8 bases, with 13 bases between. This CDR3 contains 13 residues. Germline CDR1 is MNHEY and CDR2 is SVGAGI. The CDR3 nucleotides read TGTGCCAGCAGTATGGGCAGGGGAGATGAGCAGTTCTTC. It encodes CASSMGRGDEQFF.

This sequence joins TRBV4-3 and TRBJ2-1; D perhaps matches TRBD1 (6 bases). V lost 3 bases and J lost 8, with 17 bases in between. Germline V lookup: CDR1 LGHNA, CDR2 YSLEER. The CDR3 is 15 residues long. CDR3 sequence reads: CASSQDSRTWDEQFF. The CDR3 nucleotides are TGCGCCAGCAGCCAGGACAGCAGGACATGGGATGAGCAGTTCTTC.

The chain joins TRBV7-6 to TRBJ1-3, with D possibly matching TRBD1 (5 bases). CDR3 length equals 14 residues. V was clipped by 1 base and J by 2 bases, with 6 bases between them. Looked up from germline, CDR1 is SGHVS and CDR2 is FNYEAQ. The CDR3 region has the DNA TGTGCCAGCAGCTTAGTAGGGGCTGGAAACACCATATATTTT. Translated, it gives CASSLVGAGNTIYF.

The rearrangement links TRBV9 to TRBJ2-3; perhaps TRBD1 as D (6 bases). The CDR3 is 14 residues long. Trimming removed 2 bases at V and 2 bases at J, with 9 bases between. Germline V gene sequence: CDR1 SGDLS, CDR2 YYNGEE. CDR3 nucleotide sequence: TGTGCCAGCAGCGTTGAGGGGGACACAGATACGCAGTATTTT. Its translation: CASSVEGDTDTQYF.

The V gene is TRBV18, the J gene TRBJ2-3, with TRBD1 matching over 9 bases. CDR3 length: 16 amino acids. The germline V gene encodes CDR1 KGHSH and CDR2 LQKENI. J lost 1 base, V lost 4 bases, and 6 bases had no gene match. The CDR3 DNA is TGTGCCAGCTCACGGGACCGGGACAGGGGCACAGATACGCAGTATTTT. Residues: CASSRDRDRGTDTQYF.

This clonotype was recorded a few times. This rearrangement joins TRBV9 to TRBJ2-5; tentatively, D is TRBD2 (5 bases). With 2 bases removed from V and 2 bases from J, the gap between germline ends came to 10 bases. This CDR3 spans 14 amino acids. Germline values: CDR1 SGDLS, CDR2 YYNGEE. The CDR3 region is CASSVIGGQETQYF. In nucleotides, the CDR3 is TGTGCCAGCAGCGTGATAGGCGGGCAAGAGACCCAGTACTTC.

This clonotype was counted a single time. The chain links TRBV12-3 or TRBV12-4 to TRBJ2-1, with 11 bases aligning to TRBD2. This CDR3 region has 15 residues. Trimming took 3 bases from V and 5 from J; bases not matched to a gene: 3. The CDR3 region has the DNA TGTGCCAGCAGTTTCCTAGCGGGGGGAAACAATGAGCAGTTCTTC. Encoded protein: CASSFLAGGNNEQFF.

This clonotype was counted only a few times. The chain is built from TRBV6-5 and TRBJ2-5; 11 bases agree with TRBD2. This CDR3 region has 15 residues. With 6 bases clipped from V and 3 bases from J, the junction kept 6 bases outside the gene matches. Germline CDR1 MNHEY, CDR2 SVGAGI. As DNA, the CDR3 is TGTGCCAGCAGATCCCTACTAGCGGGGGAAGAGACCCAGTACTTC. This sequence encodes CASRSLLAGEETQYF.

This clonotype was counted only a few times. The chain carries TRBV6-5 and TRBJ2-5; 7 bases agree with TRBD2. The CDR3 has 14 residues. CDR1 is MNHEY, CDR2 SVGAGI, per germline. The J segment lost 1 base and the V segment lost 5 bases, leaving 4 bases of the junction unmatched. The CDR3 sequence: CASSTRGSQETQYF. The DNA for the CDR3 is TGTGCCAGCAGTACACGCGGGAGCCAAGAGACCCAGTACTTC.

This clonotype was seen a handful of times. The chain combines TRBV6-6 with TRBJ1-2; D is perhaps TRBD1 (6 bases). The CDR3 covers 13 residues. CDR1 MNHNY and CDR2 SVGAGI come from the germline V gene (reference sequence). V was cut by 7 bases and J by 8 bases, with 17 bases left in between. The CDR3 region is CASIGEGGTGYTF. CDR3 in DNA: TGTGCCAGCATAGGCGAGGGGGGTACGGGCTACACCTTC.

V and J are TRBV14 and TRBJ2-1; 7 bases agree with TRBD1. The junction had 8 bases not matched to a gene; V was cut back by 1 base and J by 5 bases. The germline V gene has CDR1 SGHDN and CDR2 FVKESK. The CDR3 extends over 16 amino acids. In nucleotides, the CDR3 is TGTGCCAGCAGCCAAGCCGCAGGGACAGTCAACAATGAGCAGTTCTTC. Its protein is CASSQAAGTVNNEQFF. The full variable domain, its missing parts supplied by reference TRBV14 and TRBJ2-1, is EAGVTQFPSHSVIEKGQTVTLRCDPISGHDNLYWYRRVMGKEIKFLLHFVKESKQDESGMPNNRFLAERTGGTYSTLKVQPAELEDSGVYFCASSQAAGTVNNEQFFGPGTRLTVL.

This clonotype has at least ten counts. This chain connects TRBV7-6 to TRBJ1-5, with D maybe TRBD1 (6 bases). This CDR3 has 14 amino acids. V lost 5 bases and J 5 bases, leaving 13 bases between the germline ends. Germline loops: CDR1 SGHVS, CDR2 FNYEAQ. CDR3 amino acids: CASSLSTGDQPQHF. The CDR3 bases are TGTGCCAGCAGCCTTTCGACAGGAGATCAGCCCCAGCATTTT.

This chain joins TRBV10-3 and TRBJ2-3; the match to TRBD1 covers 7 bases. Looked up from germline, CDR1 is ENHRY and CDR2 is SYGVKD. CDR3 length: 13 amino acids. J lost 3 bases, V lost 10 bases, and 7 bases had no gene match. CDR3: CATSTGPTDTQYF. The CDR3 DNA reads as TGTGCCACCTCGACAGGGCCTACAGATACGCAGTATTTT.